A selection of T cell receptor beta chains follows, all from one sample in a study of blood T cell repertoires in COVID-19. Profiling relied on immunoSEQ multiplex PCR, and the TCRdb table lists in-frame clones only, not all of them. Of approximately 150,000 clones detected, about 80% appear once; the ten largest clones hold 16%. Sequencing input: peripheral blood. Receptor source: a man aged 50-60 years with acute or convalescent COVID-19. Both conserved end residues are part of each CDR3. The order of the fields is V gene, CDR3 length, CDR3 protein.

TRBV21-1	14	CASSKSRFQETQYF
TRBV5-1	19	CASSPPGQGQSSYNSPLHF
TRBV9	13	CASSVIGSETQYF
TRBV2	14	CASQEGGSGQPQHF
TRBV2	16	CASSRDRDPGANVLTF
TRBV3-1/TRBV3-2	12	CASSQVTGEQYF
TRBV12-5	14	CASGFQAGDNEQFF
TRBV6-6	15	CASSSSQGAKNIQYF
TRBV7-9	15	CASSPTGVLVGELFF
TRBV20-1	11	CSASGGETQYF